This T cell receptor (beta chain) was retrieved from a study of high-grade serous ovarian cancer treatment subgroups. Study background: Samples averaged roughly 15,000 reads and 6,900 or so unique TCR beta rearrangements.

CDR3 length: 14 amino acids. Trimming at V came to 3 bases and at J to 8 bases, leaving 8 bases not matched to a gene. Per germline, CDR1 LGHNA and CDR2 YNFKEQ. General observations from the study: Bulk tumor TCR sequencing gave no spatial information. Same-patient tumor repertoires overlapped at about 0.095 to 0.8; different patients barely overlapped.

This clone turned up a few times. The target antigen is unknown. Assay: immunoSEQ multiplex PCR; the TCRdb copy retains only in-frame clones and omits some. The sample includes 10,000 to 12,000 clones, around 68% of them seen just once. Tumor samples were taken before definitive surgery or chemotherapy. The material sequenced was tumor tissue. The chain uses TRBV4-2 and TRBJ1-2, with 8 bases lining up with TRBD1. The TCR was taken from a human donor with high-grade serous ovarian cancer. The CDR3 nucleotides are TGTGCCAGCAGCCAGACGACAGGGGCGAGGGGCTACACCTTC. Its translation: CASSQTTGARGYTF.